A selection of T cell receptor beta chains follows, all from one sample in a study of PD-1 blockade in mismatch repair-deficient tumors. Measured with immunoSEQ multiplex PCR; TCRdb has only the in-frame clones, and not every one. The data hold 60,000 to 70,000 clones, with 88% observed a single time. Sequenced material: peripheral blood, taken 52 weeks after starting pembrolizumab. The source is an adult with mismatch repair-deficient cancer. CDR3s include the opening cysteine and the closing phenylalanine or tryptophan. The D gene is left open where the match is weak. Part of the rows lack a size; the others show once, few, many or a class for expanded clones.

CASSFRSGYQPQHF TGTGCCAGCAGTTTCAGGTCAGGGTATCAGCCCCAGCATTTT . TRBV28 . TRBJ1-5
CASSAPTSGNSYEQYF TGTGCCAGCAGCGCACCGACTAGCGGCAACTCCTACGAGCAGTACTTC TRBD2 TRBV7-9 . TRBJ2-7
CAIKGISTEAFF TGTGCCATCAAGGGGATCAGCACTGAAGCTTTCTTT . TRBV11-2 few TRBJ1-1
CASSQDPALTEAFF TGCGCCAGCAGCCAAGATCCAGCACTTACTGAAGCTTTCTTT . TRBV4-3 . TRBJ1-1
CASSLQDTEAFF TGTGCCAGCAGCCTACAGGACACTGAAGCTTTCTTT . TRBV11-2 . TRBJ1-1
CASSLWTDEAFF TGTGCCAGCAGCTTGTGGACCGATGAAGCTTTCTTT . TRBV5-6 . TRBJ1-1
CASSPLAGGDQETQYF TGTGCCAGCTCGCCTCTAGCGGGAGGGGACCAAGAGACCCAGTACTTC TRBD2 TRBV28 . TRBJ2-5
CASSFSLPFSYEQYF TGTGCCAGCAGCTTCTCACTACCCTTTTCATACGAGCAGTACTTC . TRBV13 . TRBJ2-7
CASSIGLAGSSYEQYF TGTGCCAGTAGTATCGGTCTAGCGGGAAGCTCCTACGAGCAGTACTTC TRBD2 TRBV19 . TRBJ2-7
CASSYSTGYQETQYF TGTGCCAGCAGTTACTCGACAGGGTACCAAGAGACCCAGTACTTC TRBD1 TRBV6-5 . TRBJ2-5
CASLGPGGGYTF TGTGCCAGTCTAGGTCCGGGAGGTGGCTACACCTTC . TRBV27 . TRBJ1-2
CASSQGTKGQRQFF TGTGCCAGCAGCCAGGGGACGAAGGGCCAAAGGCAGTTCTTC . TRBV14 . TRBJ2-1
CASSQGTGGETQYF TGCGCCAGCAGCCAAGGGACAGGGGGTGAGACCCAGTACTTC TRBD1 TRBV4-3 . TRBJ2-5
CASSATIAGELFF TGTGCCAGCAGCGCTACTATAGCCGGGGAGCTGTTTTTT . TRBV7-6 . TRBJ2-2
CASSFRSEVREKLFF TGTGCCAGCAGCTTCAGGTCAGAGGTTCGGGAAAAACTGTTTTTT . TRBV13 . TRBJ1-4
CASSLAGGGFYEQYF TGTGCCAGCAGCTTAGCGGGGGGCGGGTTTTACGAGCAGTACTTC . TRBV7-2 . TRBJ2-7
CASSFTVELDGYTF TGCGCCAGCAGCTTCACGGTAGAGCTGGATGGCTACACCTTC . TRBV5-1 once TRBJ1-2
CASSPGLADEQFF TGTGCCAGCAGCCCGGGACTAGCGGATGAGCAGTTCTTC TRBD2 TRBV6-6 . TRBJ2-1
CASSSAQKPTDTQYF TGTGCCAGCAGTTCGGCCCAGAAACCCACAGATACGCAGTATTTT . TRBV28 . TRBJ2-3
CASSKLRTVPRPDTQYF TGTGCCAGCAGCAAACTTCGGACCGTGCCTAGACCAGATACGCAGTATTTT . TRBV21-1 . TRBJ2-3
CASSSTRNGPTDTQYF TGTGCCAGCAGTTCCACCCGGAACGGGCCGACAGATACGCAGTATTTT . TRBV6-6 once TRBJ2-3
CASSEGRLSYNEQFF TGTGCCAGCTCGGAGGGCAGGTTATCCTACAATGAGCAGTTCTTC . TRBV6-1 . TRBJ2-1
CASSLWGGETQYF TGTGCCAGCAGTTTATGGGGGGGGGAGACCCAGTACTTC TRBD2 TRBV28 . TRBJ2-5